This T cell receptor (beta chain) was captured by sequencing in a study of CD8+CD57+ T cells in acquired aplastic anemia. The wider study: Sorted CD4+ and CD8+ cells gave an average of approximately 3.1 ug of DNA. The average read count for CD4+ cells in healthy donors was some 11 million. Study observations and caveats: Patients and controls shared over 25 CD8+ CDR3 sequences. CD8+ Simpson's diversity showed no significant patient-control difference.

This CDR3 has 14 amino acids. CDR1 and CDR2 (germline): SGHRS, YFSETQ. Deletions cut 0 bases from V and 6 bases from J, with 7 bases between. Note on this clonotype: Its antigen remains unidentified.

Genomic DNA templated the TCR beta VDJ and CDR3 profiling. TCRdb reprocessed the reads with MiXCR, giving one entry per CDR3 protein. The sample consists of roughly 200,000 distinct CDR3 sequences, approximately 60% of them appearing once. This sequence joins TRBV5-1 and TRBJ1-6; no definite D call. Source material: sorted CD4+, CD8+, or CD8+CD57+ T cells (not recorded which) from PBMCs. This clonotype was sampled from a human donor in good health. CDR3 DNA sequence: TGCGCCAGCAGCTTGGAATGGGGTAATTCACCCCTCCACTTT. Translation: CASSLEWGNSPLHF. The whole variable domain, remainder taken from reference TRBV5-1 and TRBJ1-6, is KAGVTQTPRYLIKTRGQQVTLSCSPISGHRSVSWYQQTPGQGLQFLFEYFSETQRNKGNFPGRFSGRQFSNSRSEMNVSTLELGDSALYLCASSLEWGNSPLHFGNGTRLTVT.